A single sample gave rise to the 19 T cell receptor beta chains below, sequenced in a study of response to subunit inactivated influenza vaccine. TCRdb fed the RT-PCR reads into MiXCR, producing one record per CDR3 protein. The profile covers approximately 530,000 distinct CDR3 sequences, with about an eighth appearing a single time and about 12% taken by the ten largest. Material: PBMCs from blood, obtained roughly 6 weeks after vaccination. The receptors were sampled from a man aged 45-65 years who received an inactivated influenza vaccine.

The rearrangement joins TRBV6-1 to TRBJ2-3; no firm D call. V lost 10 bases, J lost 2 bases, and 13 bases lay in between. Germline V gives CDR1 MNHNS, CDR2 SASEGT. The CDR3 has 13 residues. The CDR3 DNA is TGTGCCACCGACCGCGACCTCACAGATACGCAGTATTTT. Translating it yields CATDRDLTDTQYF.

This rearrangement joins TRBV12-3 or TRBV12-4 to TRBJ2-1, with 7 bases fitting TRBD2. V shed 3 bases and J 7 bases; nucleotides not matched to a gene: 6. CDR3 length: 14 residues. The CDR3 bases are TGTGCCAGCAGTTTTAGCGGGCAGTGGAATGAGCAGTTCTTC. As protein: CASSFSGQWNEQFF.

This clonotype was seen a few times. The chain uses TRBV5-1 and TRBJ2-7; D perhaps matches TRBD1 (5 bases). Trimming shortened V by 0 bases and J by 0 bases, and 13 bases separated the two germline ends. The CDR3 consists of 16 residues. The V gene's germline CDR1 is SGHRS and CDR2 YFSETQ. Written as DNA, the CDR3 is TGCGCCAGCAGCTTGGGGCAGGGCGCCGTCTCCTACGAGCAGTACTTC. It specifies CASSLGQGAVSYEQYF.

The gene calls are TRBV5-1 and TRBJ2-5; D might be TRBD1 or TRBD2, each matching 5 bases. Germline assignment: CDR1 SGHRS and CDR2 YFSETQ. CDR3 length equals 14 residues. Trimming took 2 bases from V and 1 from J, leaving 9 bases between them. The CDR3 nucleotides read TGCGCCAGCAGCTTTCCGGGGCGCCAAGAGACCCAGTACTTC. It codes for CASSFPGRQETQYF.

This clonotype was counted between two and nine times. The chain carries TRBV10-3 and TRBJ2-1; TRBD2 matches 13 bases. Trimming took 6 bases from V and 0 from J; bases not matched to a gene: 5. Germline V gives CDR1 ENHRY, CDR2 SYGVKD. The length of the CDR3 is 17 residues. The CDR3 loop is CAISSRTSGSSYNEQFF. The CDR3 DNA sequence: TGTGCCATCAGCAGTAGGACTAGCGGGAGCTCCTACAATGAGCAGTTCTTC.

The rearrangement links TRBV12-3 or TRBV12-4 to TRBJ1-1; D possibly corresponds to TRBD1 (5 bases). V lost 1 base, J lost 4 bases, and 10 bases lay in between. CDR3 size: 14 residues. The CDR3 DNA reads TGTGCCAGCAGTTTAGTGAGCAGGGCCACTGAAGCTTTCTTT. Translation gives CASSLVSRATEAFF.

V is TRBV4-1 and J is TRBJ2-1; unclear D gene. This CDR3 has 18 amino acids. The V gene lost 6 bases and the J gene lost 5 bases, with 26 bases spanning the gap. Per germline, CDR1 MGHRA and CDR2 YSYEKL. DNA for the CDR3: TGCGCCAGCAGACCTGACACCTGGACGATGCCGCCTAACAATGAGCAGTTCTTC. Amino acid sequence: CASRPDTWTMPPNNEQFF.

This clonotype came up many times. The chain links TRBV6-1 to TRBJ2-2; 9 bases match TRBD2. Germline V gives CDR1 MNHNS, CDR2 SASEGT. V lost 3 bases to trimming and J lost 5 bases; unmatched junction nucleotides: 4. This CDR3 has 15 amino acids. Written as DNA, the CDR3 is TGTGCCAGCAGTGAGACTAGCGGTATTACCGGGGAGCTGTTTTTT. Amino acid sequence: CASSETSGITGELFF.

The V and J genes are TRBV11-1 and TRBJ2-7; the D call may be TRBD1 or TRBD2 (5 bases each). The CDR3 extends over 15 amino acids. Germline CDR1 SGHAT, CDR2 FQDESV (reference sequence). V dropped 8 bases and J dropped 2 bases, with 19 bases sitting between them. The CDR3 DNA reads TGTGCCAGCGGCATACCGGGACGGTCGACCTACGAGCAGTACTTC. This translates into CASGIPGRSTYEQYF.

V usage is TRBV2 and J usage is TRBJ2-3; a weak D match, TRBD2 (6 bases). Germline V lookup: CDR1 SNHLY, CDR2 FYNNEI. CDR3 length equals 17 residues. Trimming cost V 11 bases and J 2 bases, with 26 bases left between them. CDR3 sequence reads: CALCPHRSGIFTDTQYF. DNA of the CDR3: TGTGCCCTCTGTCCCCACCGTAGCGGCATATTCACAGATACGCAGTATTTT. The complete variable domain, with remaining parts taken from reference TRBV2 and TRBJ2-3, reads EPEVTQTPSHQVTQMGQEVILRCVPISNHLYFYWYRQILGQKVEFLVSFYNNEISEKSEIFDDQFSVERPDGSNFTLKIRSTKLEDSAMYFCALCPHRSGIFTDTQYFGPGTRLTVL.

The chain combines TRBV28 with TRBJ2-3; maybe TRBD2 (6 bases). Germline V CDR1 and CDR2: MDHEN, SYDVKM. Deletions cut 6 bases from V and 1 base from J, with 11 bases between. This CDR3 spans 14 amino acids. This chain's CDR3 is CASRTAGRTDTQYF. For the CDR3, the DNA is TGTGCCAGCAGGACAGCGGGCCGCACAGATACGCAGTATTTT.

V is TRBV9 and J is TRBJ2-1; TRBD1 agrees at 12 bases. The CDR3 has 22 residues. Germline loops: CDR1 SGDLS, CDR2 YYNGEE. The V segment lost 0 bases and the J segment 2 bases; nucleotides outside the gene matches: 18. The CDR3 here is CASSVATGTGTGGVRTYNEQFF. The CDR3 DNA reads TGTGCCAGCAGCGTAGCTACCGGGACGGGGACAGGGGGCGTTCGAACCTACAATGAGCAGTTCTTC.

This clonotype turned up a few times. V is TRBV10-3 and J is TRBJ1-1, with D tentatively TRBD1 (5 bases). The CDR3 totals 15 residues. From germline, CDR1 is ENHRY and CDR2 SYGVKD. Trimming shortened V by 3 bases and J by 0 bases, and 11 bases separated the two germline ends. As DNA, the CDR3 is TGTGCCATCAGTGATTTCAACAGGATGAACACTGAAGCTTTCTTT. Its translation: CAISDFNRMNTEAFF.

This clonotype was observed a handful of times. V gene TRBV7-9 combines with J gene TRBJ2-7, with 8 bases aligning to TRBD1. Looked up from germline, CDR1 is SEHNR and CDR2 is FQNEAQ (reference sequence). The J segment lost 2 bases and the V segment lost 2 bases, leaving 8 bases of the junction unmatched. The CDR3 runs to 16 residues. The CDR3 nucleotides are TGTGCCAGCAGCTTATCACCGGGACAGGCGACCTACGAGCAGTACTTC. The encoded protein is CASSLSPGQATYEQYF.

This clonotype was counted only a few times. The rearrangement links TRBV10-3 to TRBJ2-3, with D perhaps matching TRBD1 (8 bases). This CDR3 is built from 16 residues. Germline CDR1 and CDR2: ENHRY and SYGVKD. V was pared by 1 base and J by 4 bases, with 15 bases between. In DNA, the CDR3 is TGTGCCATCAGTGAGTGGGGGGGACAGGCACCAGATACGCAGTATTTT. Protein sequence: CAISEWGGQAPDTQYF.

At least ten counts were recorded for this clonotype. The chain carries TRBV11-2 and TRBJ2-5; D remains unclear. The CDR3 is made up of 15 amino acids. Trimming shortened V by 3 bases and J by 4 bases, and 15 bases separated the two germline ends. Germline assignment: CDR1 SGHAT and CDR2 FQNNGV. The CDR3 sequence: CASSFRSAWRETQYF. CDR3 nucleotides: TGTGCCAGCAGCTTCCGATCGGCTTGGCGAGAGACCCAGTACTTC.

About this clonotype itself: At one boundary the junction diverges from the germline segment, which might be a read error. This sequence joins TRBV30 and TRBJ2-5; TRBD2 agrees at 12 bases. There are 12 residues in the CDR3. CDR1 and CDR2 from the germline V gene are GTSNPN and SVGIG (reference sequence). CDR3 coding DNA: TGTGCCTGGAGTTTAACTAGCGGGAGGAATCTCTTC. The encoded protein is CAWSLTSGRNLF.

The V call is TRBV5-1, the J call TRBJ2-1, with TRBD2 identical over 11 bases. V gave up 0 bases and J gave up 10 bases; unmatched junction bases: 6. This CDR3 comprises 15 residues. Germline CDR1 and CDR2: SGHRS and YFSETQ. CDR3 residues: CASSLGSPSGREQFF. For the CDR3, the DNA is TGCGCCAGCAGCTTGGGTTCCCCTAGCGGGAGGGAGCAGTTCTTC.

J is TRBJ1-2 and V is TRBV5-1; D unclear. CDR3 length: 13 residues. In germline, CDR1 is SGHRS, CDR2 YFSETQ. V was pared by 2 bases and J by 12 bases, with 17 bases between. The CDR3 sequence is CASSFGSAEGHTF. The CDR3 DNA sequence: TGCGCCAGCAGCTTTGGGTCGGCAGAGGGCCACACCTTC.